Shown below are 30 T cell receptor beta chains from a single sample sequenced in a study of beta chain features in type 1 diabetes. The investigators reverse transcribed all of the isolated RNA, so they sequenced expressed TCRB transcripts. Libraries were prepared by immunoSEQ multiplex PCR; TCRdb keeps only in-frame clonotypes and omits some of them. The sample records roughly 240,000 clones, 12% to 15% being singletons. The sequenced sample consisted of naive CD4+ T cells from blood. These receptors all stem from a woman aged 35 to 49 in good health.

The CDR3 sequence: CASKDISGANVLTF. The CDR3 bases are TGTGCCAGTAAGGACATCTCTGGGGCCAACGTCCTGACTTTC. This sequence joins TRBV19 and TRBJ2-6; D is perhaps TRBD1 (5 bases). Germline values: CDR1 LNHDA, CDR2 SQIVND (reference sequence). Deletions cut 7 bases from V and 0 bases from J, with 7 bases between. The CDR3 runs to 14 residues.

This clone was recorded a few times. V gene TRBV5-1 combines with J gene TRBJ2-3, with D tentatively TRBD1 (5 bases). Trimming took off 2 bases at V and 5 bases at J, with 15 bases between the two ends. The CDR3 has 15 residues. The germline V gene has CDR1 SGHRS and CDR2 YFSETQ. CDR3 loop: CASSFQGAWGDTQYF. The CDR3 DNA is TGCGCCAGCAGCTTTCAAGGGGCGTGGGGAGATACGCAGTATTTT. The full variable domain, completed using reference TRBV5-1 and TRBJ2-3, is KAGVTQTPRYLIKTRGQQVTLSCSPISGHRSVSWYQQTPGQGLQFLFEYFSETQRNKGNFPGRFSGRQFSNSRSEMNVSTLELGDSALYLCASSFQGAWGDTQYFGPGTRLTVL.

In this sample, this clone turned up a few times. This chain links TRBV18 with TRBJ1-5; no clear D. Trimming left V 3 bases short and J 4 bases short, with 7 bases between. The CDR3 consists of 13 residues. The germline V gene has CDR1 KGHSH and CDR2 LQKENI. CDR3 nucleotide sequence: TGTGCCAGCTCACCTGACACAAATCAGCCCCAGCATTTT. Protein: CASSPDTNQPQHF.

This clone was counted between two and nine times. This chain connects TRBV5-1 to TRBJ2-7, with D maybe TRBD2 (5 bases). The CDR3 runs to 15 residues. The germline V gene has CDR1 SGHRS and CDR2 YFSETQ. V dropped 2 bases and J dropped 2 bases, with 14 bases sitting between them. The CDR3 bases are TGCGCCAGCAGCTTAGGTGTTCAGGAGGCCTACGAGCAGTACTTC. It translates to CASSLGVQEAYEQYF.

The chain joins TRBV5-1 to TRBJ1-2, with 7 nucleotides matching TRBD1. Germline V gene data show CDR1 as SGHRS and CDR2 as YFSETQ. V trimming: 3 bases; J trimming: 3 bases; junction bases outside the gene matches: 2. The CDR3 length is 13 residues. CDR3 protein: CASSYDRDYGYTF. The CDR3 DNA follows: TGCGCCAGCAGCTATGACAGGGACTATGGCTACACCTTC.

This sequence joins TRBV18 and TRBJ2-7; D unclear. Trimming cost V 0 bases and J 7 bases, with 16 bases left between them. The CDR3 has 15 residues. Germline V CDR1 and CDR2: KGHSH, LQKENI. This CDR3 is CASSPPDYRGAEQYF. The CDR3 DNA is TGTGCCAGCTCACCACCGGATTATAGAGGCGCTGAGCAGTACTTC.

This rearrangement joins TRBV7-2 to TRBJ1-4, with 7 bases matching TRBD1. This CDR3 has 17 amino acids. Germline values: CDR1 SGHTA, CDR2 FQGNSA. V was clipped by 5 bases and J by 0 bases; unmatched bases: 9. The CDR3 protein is CASSLVGGLATNEKLFF. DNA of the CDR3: TGTGCCAGCAGCCTGGTAGGGGGCCTCGCAACTAATGAAAAACTGTTTTTT. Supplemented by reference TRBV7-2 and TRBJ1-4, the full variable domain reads GAGVSQSPSNKVTEKGKDVELRCDPISGHTALYWYRQSLGQGLEFLIYFQGNSAPDKSGLPSDRFSAERTGGSVSTLTIQRTQQEDSAVYLCASSLVGGLATNEKLFFGSGTQLSVL.

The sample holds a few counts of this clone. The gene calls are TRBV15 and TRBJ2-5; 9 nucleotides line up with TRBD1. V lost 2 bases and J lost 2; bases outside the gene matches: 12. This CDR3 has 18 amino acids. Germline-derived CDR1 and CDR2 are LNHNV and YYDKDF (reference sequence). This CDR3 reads CATSRLGPGTGLQETQYF. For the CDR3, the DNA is TGTGCCACCAGCAGACTGGGCCCCGGGACAGGGCTACAAGAGACCCAGTACTTC.

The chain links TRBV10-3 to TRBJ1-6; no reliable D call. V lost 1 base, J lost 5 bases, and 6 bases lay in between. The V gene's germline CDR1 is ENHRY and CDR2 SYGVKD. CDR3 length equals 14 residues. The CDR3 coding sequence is TGTGCCATCAGTGAGTTAGGAGATAATTCACCCCTCCACTTT. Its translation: CAISELGDNSPLHF.

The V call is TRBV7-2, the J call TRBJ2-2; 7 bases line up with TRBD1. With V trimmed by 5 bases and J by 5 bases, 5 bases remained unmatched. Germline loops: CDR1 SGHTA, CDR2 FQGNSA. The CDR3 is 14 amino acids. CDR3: CASSPGRGTGELFF. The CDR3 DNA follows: TGTGCCAGCAGCCCAGGCAGGGGGACCGGGGAGCTGTTTTTT.

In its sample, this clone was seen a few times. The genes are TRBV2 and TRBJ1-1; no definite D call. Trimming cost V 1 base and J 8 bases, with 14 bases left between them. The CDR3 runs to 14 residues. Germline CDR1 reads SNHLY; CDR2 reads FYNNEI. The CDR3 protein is CASSEVGRDSEAFF. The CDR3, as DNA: TGTGCCAGCAGTGAAGTCGGTCGGGATTCCGAAGCTTTCTTT.

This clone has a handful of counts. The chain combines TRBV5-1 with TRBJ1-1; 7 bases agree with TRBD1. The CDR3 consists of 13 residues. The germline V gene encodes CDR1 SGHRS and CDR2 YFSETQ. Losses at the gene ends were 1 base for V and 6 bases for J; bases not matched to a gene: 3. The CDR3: CASSLPGGSEAFF. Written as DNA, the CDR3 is TGCGCCAGCAGCTTGCCAGGGGGTTCTGAAGCTTTCTTT.

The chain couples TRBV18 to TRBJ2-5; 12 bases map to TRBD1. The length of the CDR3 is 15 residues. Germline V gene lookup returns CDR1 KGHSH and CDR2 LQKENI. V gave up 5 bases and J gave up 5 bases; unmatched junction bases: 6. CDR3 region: CASSRRGQGAETQYF. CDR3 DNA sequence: TGTGCCAGCTCAAGACGGGGACAGGGGGCTGAGACCCAGTACTTC.

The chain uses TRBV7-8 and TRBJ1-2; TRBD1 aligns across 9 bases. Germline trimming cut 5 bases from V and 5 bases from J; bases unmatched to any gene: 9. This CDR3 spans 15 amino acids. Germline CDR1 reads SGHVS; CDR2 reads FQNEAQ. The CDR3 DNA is TGTGCCAGCAGCAATCCGGGACAGGGTCTTTATGGCTACACCTTC. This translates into CASSNPGQGLYGYTF. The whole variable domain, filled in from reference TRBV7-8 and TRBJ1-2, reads GAGVSQSPRYKVAKRGQDVALRCDPISGHVSLFWYQQALGQGPEFLTYFQNEAQLDKSGLPSDRFFAERPEGSVSTLKIQRTQQEDSAVYLCASSNPGQGLYGYTFGSGTRLTVV.

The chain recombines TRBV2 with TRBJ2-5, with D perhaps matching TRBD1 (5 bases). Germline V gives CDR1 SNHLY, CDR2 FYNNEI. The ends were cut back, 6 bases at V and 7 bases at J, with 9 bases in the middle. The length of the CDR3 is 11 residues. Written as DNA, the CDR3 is TGTGCCAGCAGGGATACAGGGACCCAGTACTTC. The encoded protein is CASRDTGTQYF.

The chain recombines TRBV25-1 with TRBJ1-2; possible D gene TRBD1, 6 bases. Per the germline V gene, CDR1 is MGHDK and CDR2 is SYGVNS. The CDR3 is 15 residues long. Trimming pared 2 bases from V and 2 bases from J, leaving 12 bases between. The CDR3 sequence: CASSERDKENYGYTF. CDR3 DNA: TGTGCCAGCAGTGAAAGGGACAAGGAGAACTATGGCTACACCTTC.

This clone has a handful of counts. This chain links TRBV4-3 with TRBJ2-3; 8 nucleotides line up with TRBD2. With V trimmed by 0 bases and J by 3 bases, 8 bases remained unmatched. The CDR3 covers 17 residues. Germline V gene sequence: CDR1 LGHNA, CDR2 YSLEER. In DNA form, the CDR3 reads TGCGCCAGCAGCCAAGAAAAGGGGGGACTAGGTACAGATACGCAGTATTTT. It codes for CASSQEKGGLGTDTQYF.

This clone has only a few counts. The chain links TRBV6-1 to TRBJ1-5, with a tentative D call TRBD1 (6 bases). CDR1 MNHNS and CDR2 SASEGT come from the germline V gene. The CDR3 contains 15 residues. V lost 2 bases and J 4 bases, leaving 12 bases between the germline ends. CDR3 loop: CASSEQGPVNQPQHF. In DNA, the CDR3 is TGTGCCAGCAGTGAACAGGGGCCTGTTAATCAGCCCCAGCATTTT.

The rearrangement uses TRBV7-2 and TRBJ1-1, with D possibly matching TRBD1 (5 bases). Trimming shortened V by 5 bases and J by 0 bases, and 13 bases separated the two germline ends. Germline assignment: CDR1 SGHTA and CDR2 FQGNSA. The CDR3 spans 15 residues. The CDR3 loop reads CASSASRGMNTEAFF. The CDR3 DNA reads TGTGCCAGCAGCGCATCAAGGGGCATGAACACTGAAGCTTTCTTT. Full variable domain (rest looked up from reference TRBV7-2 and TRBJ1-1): GAGVSQSPSNKVTEKGKDVELRCDPISGHTALYWYRQSLGQGLEFLIYFQGNSAPDKSGLPSDRFSAERTGGSVSTLTIQRTQQEDSAVYLCASSASRGMNTEAFFGQGTRLTVV.

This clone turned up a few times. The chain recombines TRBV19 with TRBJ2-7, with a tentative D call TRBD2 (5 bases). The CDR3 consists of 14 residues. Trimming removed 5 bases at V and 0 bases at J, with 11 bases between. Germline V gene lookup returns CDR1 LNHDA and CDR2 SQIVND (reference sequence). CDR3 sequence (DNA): TGTGCCAGTAGTCCCTTGGGGAGCTCCTACGAGCAGTACTTC. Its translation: CASSPLGSSYEQYF.

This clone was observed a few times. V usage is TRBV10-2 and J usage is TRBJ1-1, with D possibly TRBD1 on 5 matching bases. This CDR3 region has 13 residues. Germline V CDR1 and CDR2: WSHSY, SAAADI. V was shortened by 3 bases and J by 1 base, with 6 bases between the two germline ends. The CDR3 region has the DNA TGCGCCAGCAGTGATCAGGGGAACACTGAAGCTTTCTTT. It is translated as CASSDQGNTEAFF.

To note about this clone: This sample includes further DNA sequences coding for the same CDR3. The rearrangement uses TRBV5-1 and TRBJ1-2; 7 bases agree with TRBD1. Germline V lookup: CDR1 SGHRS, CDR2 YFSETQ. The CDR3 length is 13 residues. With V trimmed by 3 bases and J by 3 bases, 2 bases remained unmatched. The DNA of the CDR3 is TGCGCCAGCAGCTCAGACAGGGACTATGGCTACACCTTC. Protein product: CASSSDRDYGYTF.

The DNA of the CDR3 is TGCAGTGCTAGACCCGGGAATGGCTACACCTTC. Protein product: CSARPGNGYTF. The chain uses TRBV20-1 and TRBJ1-2; D remains unclear. With 2 bases removed from V and 6 bases from J, the gap between germline ends came to 7 bases. Per germline, CDR1 DFQATT and CDR2 SNEGSKA (reference sequence). This CDR3 is built from 11 residues.

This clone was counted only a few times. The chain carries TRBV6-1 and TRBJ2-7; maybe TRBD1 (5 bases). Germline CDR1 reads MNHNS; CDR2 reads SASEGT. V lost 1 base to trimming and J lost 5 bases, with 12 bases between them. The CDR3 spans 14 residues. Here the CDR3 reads CASSEGAGFDEQYF. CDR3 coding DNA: TGTGCCAGCAGTGAAGGGGCAGGGTTCGACGAGCAGTACTTC.

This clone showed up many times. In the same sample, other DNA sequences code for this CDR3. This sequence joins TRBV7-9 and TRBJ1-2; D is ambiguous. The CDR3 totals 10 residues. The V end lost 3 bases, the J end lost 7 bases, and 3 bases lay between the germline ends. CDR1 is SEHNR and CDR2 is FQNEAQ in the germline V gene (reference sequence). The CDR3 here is CASSLSGYTF. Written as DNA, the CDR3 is TGTGCCAGCAGCTTGAGTGGCTACACCTTC. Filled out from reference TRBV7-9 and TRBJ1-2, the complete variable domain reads DTGVSQNPRHKITKRGQNVTFRCDPISEHNRLYWYRQTLGQGPEFLTYFQNEAQLEKSRLLSDRFSAERPKGSFSTLEIQRTEQGDSAMYLCASSLSGYTFGSGTRLTVV.

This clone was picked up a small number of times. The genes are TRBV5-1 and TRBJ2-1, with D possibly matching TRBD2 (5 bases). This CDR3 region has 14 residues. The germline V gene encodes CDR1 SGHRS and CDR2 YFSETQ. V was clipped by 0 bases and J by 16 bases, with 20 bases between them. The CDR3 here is CASSLEVQAWRSFF. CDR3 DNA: TGCGCCAGCAGCTTGGAAGTCCAGGCCTGGAGGAGTTTCTTC.

CDR3 region: CASSLEGGHSGANVLTF. In DNA form, the CDR3 reads TGCGCCAGCAGCTTGGAAGGAGGCCACTCTGGGGCCAACGTCCTGACTTTC. The chain links TRBV5-1 to TRBJ2-6; possible D gene TRBD2, 5 bases. V was cut by 0 bases and J by 0 bases, with 10 bases left in between. Germline loops: CDR1 SGHRS, CDR2 YFSETQ. This CDR3 contains 17 residues.

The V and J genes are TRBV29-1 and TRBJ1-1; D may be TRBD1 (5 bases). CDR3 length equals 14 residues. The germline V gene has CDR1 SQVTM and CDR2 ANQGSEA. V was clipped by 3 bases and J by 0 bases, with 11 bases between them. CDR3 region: CSVEREGMNTEAFF. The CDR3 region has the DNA TGCAGCGTTGAGCGGGAGGGGATGAACACTGAAGCTTTCTTT.

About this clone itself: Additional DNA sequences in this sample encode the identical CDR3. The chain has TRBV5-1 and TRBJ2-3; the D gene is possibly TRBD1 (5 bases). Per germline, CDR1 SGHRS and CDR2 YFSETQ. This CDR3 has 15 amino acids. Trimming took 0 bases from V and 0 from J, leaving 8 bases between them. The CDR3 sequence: CASSLGGASTDTQYF. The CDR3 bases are TGCGCCAGCAGCTTGGGGGGCGCGAGCACAGATACGCAGTATTTT.

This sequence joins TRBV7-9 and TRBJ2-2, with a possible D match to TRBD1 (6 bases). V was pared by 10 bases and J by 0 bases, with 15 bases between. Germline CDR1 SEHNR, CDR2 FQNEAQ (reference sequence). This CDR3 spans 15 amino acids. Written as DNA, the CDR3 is TGTGCCACCAAATTGGACAGTTCGAACACCGGGGAGCTGTTTTTT. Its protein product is CATKLDSSNTGELFF.